This T cell receptor (beta chain) was recovered during a study of TIL therapy for anti-PD-1-resistant metastatic lung cancer. Germline V lookup: CDR1 SGDLS, CDR2 YYNGEE. Trimming at V came to 4 bases and at J to 0 bases, leaving 3 bases not matched to a gene. The CDR3 sequence is 16 residues long. Sequencing used immunoSEQ v3. Measured with immunoSEQ multiplex PCR; TCRdb has only the in-frame clones, and not every one. Counted here are about 47,000 clones, 65% to 90% occurring once; the ten biggest clones make up 4.5% to 6%. Noted time point: pre-treatment sample, taken before nivolumab and TIL therapy. Adults with stage 4 NSCLC were enrolled in a phase I trial.

This TCR derives from a person aged 25-85 years with non-small cell lung cancer. Source: blood, taken at baseline. This chain connects TRBV9 to TRBJ2-1; the match to TRBD2 covers 11 bases. DNA for the CDR3: TGTGCCAGCAGCAAGGGACTAGCGGTCTCCTACAATGAGCAGTTCTTC. Residues: CASSKGLAVSYNEQFF.